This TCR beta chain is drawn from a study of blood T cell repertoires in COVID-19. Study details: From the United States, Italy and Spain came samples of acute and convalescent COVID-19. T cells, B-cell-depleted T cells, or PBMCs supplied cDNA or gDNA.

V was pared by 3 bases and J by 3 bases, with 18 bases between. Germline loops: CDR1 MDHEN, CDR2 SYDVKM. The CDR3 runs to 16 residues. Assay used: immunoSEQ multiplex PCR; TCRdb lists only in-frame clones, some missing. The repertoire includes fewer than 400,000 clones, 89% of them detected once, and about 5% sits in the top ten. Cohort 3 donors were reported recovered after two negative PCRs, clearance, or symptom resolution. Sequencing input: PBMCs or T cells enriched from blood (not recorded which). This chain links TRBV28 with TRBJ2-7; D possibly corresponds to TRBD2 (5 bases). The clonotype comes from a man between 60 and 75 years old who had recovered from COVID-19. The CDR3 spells CASSLSGDYVFYEQYF. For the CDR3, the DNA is TGTGCCAGCAGTTTGTCCGGCGACTACGTGTTCTACGAGCAGTACTTC.